Below are 5 T cell receptor beta chains sequenced from a single sample in a study of regulatory T cells in long-lasting Graves disease. The time point was: newly diagnosed GD, antithyroid drugs for less than 3 months. From PBMCs, RNA was extracted and then used to make the TCR library. Researchers made TCR beta libraries by using iRepertoire HTBI primers and running Arm-PCR on CDR3 regions. TCRdb called the multiplex PCR reads again in MiXCR, with one record for every CDR3 protein. The sample shows about 430,000 distinct CDR3 sequences, approximately 15% of them seen only once. These same data were also listed under a study on T cells in Graves' hyperthyroidism and ophthalmopathy.

Sequenced material: peripheral blood mononuclear cells (PBMCs), taken at new diagnosis, from a patient treated with antithyroid drugs. The receptors come from a woman aged 35 to 49 with Graves disease.

About this clonotype itself: This may come from a read error, since a much larger clone is one base off. The chain is built from TRBV15 and TRBJ1-5; a possible D gene is TRBD1 (5 bases). The germline gives CDR1 LNHNV, CDR2 YYDKDF (reference sequence). The CDR3 length is 15 residues. Trimming shortened V by 6 bases and J by 2 bases, and 14 bases separated the two germline ends. The CDR3 here is CATRLNGGGNQPQHF. CDR3 coding DNA: TGTGCCACCAGATTAAACGGGGGTGGCAATCAGCCCCAGCATTTT.

A few counts support this clonotype. This rearrangement joins TRBV7-2 to TRBJ2-7, with 11 bases that match TRBD1. This CDR3 comprises 16 residues. V lost 5 bases to trimming and J lost 3 bases; unmatched junction nucleotides: 9. Germline CDR1 SGHTA, CDR2 FQGNSA. The CDR3 here is CASSPRRDRGYYEQYF. The CDR3 nucleotides are TGTGCCAGCAGCCCAAGAAGGGACAGGGGGTACTACGAGCAGTACTTC.

This clonotype has only a few counts. The V call is TRBV10-3, the J call TRBJ2-1, with TRBD2 matching 7 bases. Trimming removed 4 bases from V and 0 bases from J; junction bases left unmatched: 9. The CDR3 runs to 17 residues. Germline V gene data show CDR1 as ENHRY and CDR2 as SYGVKD. The CDR3 DNA reads TGTGCCATCAGTGGAGCTAGCGGCAAAAGCTCCTACAATGAGCAGTTCTTC. Translated: CAISGASGKSSYNEQFF.

This clonotype was observed at least ten times. V is TRBV2 and J is TRBJ2-5; D is ambiguous. The CDR3 covers 13 residues. The germline CDR1 and CDR2 sequences are SNHLY and FYNNEI. The V end was cut by 5 bases, the J end by 4 bases, with 11 bases between. For the CDR3, the DNA is TGTGCCAGCAGTTCTCGAGGCGGAGAGACCCAGTACTTC. Encoded protein: CASSSRGGETQYF.

This clonotype was counted a few times. V and J are TRBV3-1 and TRBJ2-4; 15 bases line up with TRBD2. Germline V gene lookup returns CDR1 LGHDT and CDR2 YNNKEL (reference sequence). V shed 0 bases, J shed 1 base, and the junction held 10 bases outside the gene matches. This CDR3 has 21 amino acids. The CDR3 coding sequence is TGTGCCAGCAGCCAAGACGGACTAGCGGGAGGGCCCGCCGTGGCCAAAAACATTCAGTACTTC. Amino acid sequence: CASSQDGLAGGPAVAKNIQYF.